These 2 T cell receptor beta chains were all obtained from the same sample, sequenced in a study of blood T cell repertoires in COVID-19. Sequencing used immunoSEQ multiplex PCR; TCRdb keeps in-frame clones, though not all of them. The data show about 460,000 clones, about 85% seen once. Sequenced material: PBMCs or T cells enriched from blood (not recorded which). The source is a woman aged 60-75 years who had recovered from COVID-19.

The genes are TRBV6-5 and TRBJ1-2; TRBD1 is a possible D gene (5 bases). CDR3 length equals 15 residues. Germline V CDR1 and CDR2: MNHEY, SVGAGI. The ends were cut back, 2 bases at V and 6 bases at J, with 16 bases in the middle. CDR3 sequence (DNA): TGTGCCAGCAGTTACGGACGGGGGGACCCTGATGGCTACACCTTC. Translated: CASSYGRGDPDGYTF.

The CDR3 DNA reads TGTGCCAGCAGTTCCGAGCTAGGTCAGCCCCAGCATTTT. Translating gives CASSSELGQPQHF. The chain carries TRBV27 and TRBJ1-5; no definite D call. The length of the CDR3 is 13 residues. Trimming shortened V by 4 bases and J by 6 bases, and 10 bases separated the two germline ends. Germline loops: CDR1 MNHEY, CDR2 SMNVEV (reference sequence).